The 20 T cell receptor beta chains reported below all come from one sample, sequenced in a study of technical replicates of blood from a few donors. Here immunoSEQ multiplex PCR was the method, and the copy in TCRdb shows in-frame clones only, minus some. The sample yields 100,000 or so clones, roughly 94% seen once. Sequencing input: T cells isolated from PBMCs. These receptor sequences come from a human donor in good health.

The chain combines TRBV12-5 with TRBJ2-1, with 9 nucleotides matching TRBD1. Losses at the gene ends were 0 bases for V and 5 bases for J; bases not matched to a gene: 5. Germline values: CDR1 LGHNT, CDR2 FRNRAP. This CDR3 comprises 16 residues. The CDR3 DNA is TGTGCTAGTGGTTTGGTATTCGGACAGGGGAACAATGAGCAGTTCTTC. Protein product: CASGLVFGQGNNEQFF.

This clone is a singleton in its sample. The V gene is TRBV7-6, the J gene TRBJ2-2, with 10 nucleotides matching TRBD2. The CDR3 sequence is 16 residues long. Looked up from germline, CDR1 is SGHVS and CDR2 is FNYEAQ. J was trimmed by 4 bases and V by 5 bases; bases with no gene match: 7. The CDR3: CASSHPSGRGTGELFF. The CDR3 nucleotides read TGTGCCAGCAGCCATCCTAGCGGGAGAGGCACCGGGGAGCTGTTTTTT.

The V call is TRBV28, the J call TRBJ1-2, with a weak D call TRBD1 (6 bases). CDR3 size: 14 residues. Trimming shortened V by 6 bases and J by 8 bases, and 19 bases separated the two germline ends. From germline, CDR1 is MDHEN and CDR2 SYDVKM. CDR3 region: CASSPRDRRIGYTF. CDR3 coding DNA: TGTGCCAGCAGCCCAAGAGACAGGCGGATAGGCTACACCTTC.

The chain joins TRBV5-1 to TRBJ1-1, with D perhaps TRBD1 (5 bases). The V gene's germline CDR1 is SGHRS and CDR2 YFSETQ. This CDR3 is 15 amino acids long. With 0 bases removed from V and 0 bases from J, the gap between germline ends came to 9 bases. CDR3 sequence (DNA): TGCGCCAGCAGCTTGGGGGGACTAATGAACACTGAAGCTTTCTTT. Translated, it gives CASSLGGLMNTEAFF.

The chain couples TRBV10-3 to TRBJ2-2, with TRBD1 identical over 7 bases. J was trimmed by 5 bases and V by 6 bases; bases with no gene match: 6. This CDR3 has 14 amino acids. In germline, CDR1 is ENHRY, CDR2 SYGVKD. DNA of the CDR3: TGTGCCATCAGAAGACAGGGCGGGACCGGGGAGCTGTTTTTT. This translates into CAIRRQGGTGELFF.

The gene calls are TRBV6-5 and TRBJ2-7; 9 bases match TRBD1. Germline CDR1 and CDR2: MNHEY and SVGAGI. J gave up 3 bases and V 4 bases, and 4 bases lay outside the gene matches. The CDR3 covers 14 residues. The CDR3 region has the DNA TGTGCCAGCAGTTTACAGGGGGCCCTCTACGAGCAGTACTTC. It encodes CASSLQGALYEQYF.

The chain uses TRBV18 and TRBJ2-5, with 11 nucleotides matching TRBD1. This CDR3 has 16 amino acids. Per the germline V gene, CDR1 is KGHSH and CDR2 is LQKENI. The V segment lost 1 base and the J segment 5 bases; nucleotides outside the gene matches: 6. The CDR3 region is CASSPRTGGLMETQYF. In DNA form, the CDR3 reads TGTGCCAGCTCACCACGGACAGGGGGCTTGATGGAGACCCAGTACTTC.

The rearrangement links TRBV27 to TRBJ2-5; 7 positions match TRBD2. This CDR3 contains 15 residues. In germline, CDR1 is MNHEY, CDR2 SMNVEV (reference sequence). Trimming took 5 bases from V and 0 from J; bases not matched to a gene: 6. The CDR3 sequence: CASSVRRGYQETQYF. The CDR3 nucleotides read TGTGCCAGCAGTGTGAGGCGGGGGTACCAAGAGACCCAGTACTTC.

The genes are TRBV19 and TRBJ1-5; unclear D gene. Germline V CDR1 and CDR2: LNHDA, SQIVND (reference sequence). V was pared by 6 bases and J by 4 bases, with 7 bases between. This CDR3 region has 12 residues. The CDR3 here is CASSFANQPQHF. CDR3 bases: TGTGCCAGTAGCTTCGCGAATCAGCCCCAGCATTTT.

The J gene is TRBJ2-2, the V gene TRBV7-9; D is possibly TRBD2 (5 bases). Germline V gene data show CDR1 as SEHNR and CDR2 as FQNEAQ (reference sequence). Between the trimmed V and J ends, which lost 8 bases and 6 bases, there was a span of 22 bases. This CDR3 region has 16 residues. CDR3 in DNA: TGTGCCAGCCGGGATGGGCCACTAGGCCGGCCCGGGGAGCTGTTTTTT. Protein sequence: CASRDGPLGRPGELFF. The full variable domain, with the rest looked up from reference TRBV7-9 and TRBJ2-2, is DTGVSQNPRHKITKRGQNVTFRCDPISEHNRLYWYRQTLGQGPEFLTYFQNEAQLEKSRLLSDRFSAERPKGSFSTLEIQRTEQGDSAMYLCASRDGPLGRPGELFFGEGSRLTVL.

This chain joins TRBV7-9 and TRBJ1-2, with D perhaps TRBD1 (6 bases). The CDR3 contains 18 residues. With 5 bases removed from V and 2 bases from J, the gap between germline ends came to 24 bases. Germline CDR1 and CDR2: SEHNR and FQNEAQ (reference sequence). CDR3 in DNA: TGTGCCAGCAGCCCTATGGTGCTGACGCGACAGGTGAACTATGGCTACACCTTC. It codes for CASSPMVLTRQVNYGYTF.

CDR3 protein: CASSLPQRNTGELFF. Here the CDR3 DNA reads TGTGCCAGCAGCTTGCCACAAAGGAACACCGGGGAGCTGTTTTTT. This rearrangement joins TRBV5-8 to TRBJ2-2, with D unclear. With 1 base removed from V and 1 base from J, the gap between germline ends came to 8 bases. This CDR3 is 15 amino acids long. Germline V gene lookup returns CDR1 SGHTS and CDR2 YDEGEE.

V is TRBV11-2 and J is TRBJ2-7, with TRBD2 identical over 11 bases. J was trimmed by 10 bases and V by 0 bases; bases with no gene match: 8. The CDR3 is 15 residues long. Germline loops: CDR1 SGHAT, CDR2 FQNNGV. The CDR3 DNA reads TGTGCCAGCAGCTTAGAGCCGACTAGCGGGGTGTTTCAGTACTTC. As protein: CASSLEPTSGVFQYF.

The chain couples TRBV19 to TRBJ1-6, with TRBD1 matching 7 bases. CDR1 is LNHDA, CDR2 SQIVND, per germline (reference sequence). CDR3 length: 17 residues. J was trimmed by 3 bases and V by 5 bases; bases with no gene match: 10. Here the CDR3 reads CASSLRYRGDYNSPLHF. CDR3 DNA: TGTGCCAGTAGTCTACGATACAGGGGTGACTATAATTCACCCCTCCACTTT.

Here the CDR3 reads CANQQTGSSYEQYF. The DNA of the CDR3 is TGTGCCAATCAGCAGACAGGGAGCTCCTACGAGCAGTACTTC. The rearrangement joins TRBV2 to TRBJ2-7, with 7 bases fitting TRBD1. J lost 0 bases, V lost 10 bases, and 9 bases had no gene match. The CDR3 consists of 14 residues. The germline CDR1 and CDR2 sequences are SNHLY and FYNNEI.

This sequence joins TRBV5-6 and TRBJ2-7; 9 bases line up with TRBD2. Trimming at V came to 4 bases and at J to 1 base, leaving 6 bases not matched to a gene. Germline V gene sequence: CDR1 SGHDT, CDR2 YYEEEE. The CDR3 totals 15 residues. The DNA for the CDR3 is TGTGCCAGCAGCCTGGACCTAGCGGGGTCCTACGAGCAGTACTTC. Translating it yields CASSLDLAGSYEQYF.

The V gene is TRBV10-1, the J gene TRBJ2-1; D is ambiguous. The V gene's germline CDR1 is WNHNN and CDR2 SYGVQD (reference sequence). The CDR3 has 14 amino acids. V was trimmed by 2 bases and J by 0 bases, leaving 5 bases between them. CDR3: CASSELSSYNEQFF. CDR3 DNA sequence: TGCGCCAGCAGTGAGCTTAGCTCCTACAATGAGCAGTTCTTC.

This rearrangement joins TRBV6-5 to TRBJ2-2; TRBD2 agrees at 7 bases. V lost 6 bases to trimming and J lost 0 bases; unmatched junction nucleotides: 4. CDR3 size: 15 residues. Germline V gene data show CDR1 as MNHEY and CDR2 as SVGAGI. The CDR3 here is CASRGLSANTGELFF. For the CDR3, the DNA is TGTGCCAGCAGGGGACTATCCGCGAACACCGGGGAGCTGTTTTTT.

The rearrangement joins TRBV18 to TRBJ1-4; no firm D call. The V and J ends lost 3 bases and 0 bases respectively, with 11 bases between them. Germline lookup yields CDR1 KGHSH and CDR2 LQKENI. The CDR3 consists of 16 residues. This CDR3 is CASSPGEPATNEKLFF. CDR3 in DNA: TGTGCCAGCTCACCCGGGGAGCCCGCAACTAATGAAAAACTGTTTTTT.

The chain links TRBV2 to TRBJ1-5; tentatively, D is TRBD1 (5 bases). Germline V gene lookup returns CDR1 SNHLY and CDR2 FYNNEI. This CDR3 region has 15 residues. The V end was cut by 6 bases, the J end by 2 bases, with 14 bases between. The CDR3 bases are TGTGCCAGCAGGGACTCGGGAGGGGGCAATCAGCCCCAGCATTTT. Translation gives CASRDSGGGNQPQHF.